This entry describes one TCR beta chain. Its antigen has not been determined. One end of the junction does not line up with germline, which may come from a read error. The data belong to a study of blood T cell repertoires in COVID-19 (dated by TCRdb to 2018 to 2020). For the wider study: The collaborator samples originated in the United States, Italy and Spain and spanned the acute and convalescent phases of COVID-19. The material from the prospective study consisted of cDNA or gDNA derived from T cells, B-cell-depleted T cells, or PBMCs. The dataset comprised deeply sampled blood TCRbeta repertoires from subjects exposed to, actively infected with, or recovered from COVID-19. The repertoires were released in a freely available public database meant as a resource for research on the immune response to SARS-CoV-2. Samples came from the ongoing ImmuneRACE study (first 160 participants) plus 1,254 subjects from 6 global collaborators. The sample metadata nearly always contained a de-identified subject ID, COVID-19 status, age in years and sex. Where available, HLA class I and class II types were obtained from metadata supplied by the sample provider rather than from assay-based typing.

The germline V gene provides CDR1 LGHNA and CDR2 YSLEER. The CDR3 runs 17 residues from the cysteine to the phenylalanine. Only the CDR3 portion is preserved as DNA: 51 bases, with reading frame beginning at the first base. What the work shows at the level of the full study, not this receptor alone: How much clinical and demographic metadata was included differed by source and by participant, and the metadata was provided uncurated.

The immunoSEQ Assay, a bias-controlled multiplex PCR, was used to amplify TCRbeta CDR3 regions from genomic DNA. The authors' analysis ran thus. The number of nucleated cells in each sample was estimated from the amplification of reference gene primers within the assay. To quantify the absolute abundance of each unique TCRbeta CDR3 rearrangement, sequence reads were collapsed and filtered. For each sample, productive Simpson clonality was calculated as the square root of Simpson's diversity index across productive rearrangements. Held by TCRdb, this immuneACCESS table contains in-frame sequences only and omits some clones. Under half of the omission traces to an unresolved V gene where checked; the cause of the rest is unknown. Clone size and the V and J calls come from that table; the DNA yielded D and trimming. Across this sample there are 140,000 to 150,000 clones, with 89% seen only once. In total, the top ten clones hold 1.5% to 2% of the sample.

Whole blood was collected in K2EDTA tubes by collaborating institutions according to the institutions' own protocols. For TCRbeta analysis, collaborator samples were shipped as frozen whole blood, as isolated PBMCs, or as DNA extracted from either sample type. The sequence is built from TRBV4-3 and TRBJ2-1, with TRBD2 matching 10 junction bases. The specimen sequenced was peripheral blood. This TCR came from a human donor in a cohort sampled during active COVID-19. The DNA reads TGCGCCAGCAGCCTAGAGCGGGGGGGAGACTCCGACAATGAGCAGTTCTTC. Its coded protein is CASSLERGGDSDNEQFF.